Presented here are 4 T cell receptor beta chains from one specimen sequenced in a study of cytomegalovirus exposure and HLA in healthy donors. Clones were sequenced by immunoSEQ multiplex PCR, and TCRdb holds only the in-frame ones, with some missing. This sample carries 65,000 to 90,000 clones, 85% to 95% of them seen once, and the ten largest clones take approximately 3.5%. The sequenced sample consisted of PBMCs. Receptors originate from a young man in good health and CMV-seronegative.

The genes are TRBV6-1 and TRBJ2-3; 9 bases match TRBD2. The V and J ends lost 3 bases and 1 base, in that order; junction bases with no gene match: 5. The CDR3 loop spans 16 amino acids. Germline V gene data show CDR1 as MNHNS and CDR2 as SASEGT. The CDR3 region has the DNA TGTGCCAGCAGTGATTCTAGCGGGGTGGGCACAGATACGCAGTATTTT. It specifies CASSDSSGVGTDTQYF.

The V call is TRBV5-1, the J call TRBJ2-7; D not certain. The CDR3 loop spans 12 amino acids. Trimming pared 3 bases from V and 0 bases from J, leaving 4 bases between. CDR1 SGHRS and CDR2 YFSETQ come from the germline V gene. The CDR3 DNA reads TGCGCCAGCAGCTCCAGCTCCTACGAGCAGTACTTC. Protein: CASSSSSYEQYF.

The gene calls are TRBV2 and TRBJ2-5, with 12 bases lining up with TRBD2. Germline CDR1 is SNHLY and CDR2 is FYNNEI. The CDR3 length is 14 residues. The trim removed 7 bases at V and 2 bases at J, leaving 2 bases unmatched. In nucleotides, the CDR3 is TGTGCCAGCATGGGGACTAGCGGGCAAGAGACCCAGTACTTC. It codes for CASMGTSGQETQYF.

The gene calls are TRBV28 and TRBJ1-5; perhaps TRBD1 as D (5 bases). Germline V gene lookup returns CDR1 MDHEN and CDR2 SYDVKM. Trimming pared 3 bases from V and 2 bases from J, leaving 11 bases between. The CDR3 sequence is 15 residues long. CDR3 in amino acids: CASSFVAGGNQPQHF. In nucleotides, the CDR3 is TGTGCCAGCAGTTTTGTGGCGGGGGGCAATCAGCCCCAGCATTTT.